These 18 T cell receptor beta chains were sequenced from one sample in a study of graft-versus-host responses after intestinal transplantation. These receptors have no known antigen. Clones were sequenced by immunoSEQ multiplex PCR, and TCRdb holds only the in-frame ones, with some missing. The sample contains tens of thousands of clones, roughly 93% of which appear only once. This sample comprised unstimulated CD8+ T cells sorted from spleen or lymph node cells, obtained before intestinal transplant. Every receptor here comes from a human donor who received an intestinal transplant.

V usage is TRBV6-5 and J usage is TRBJ1-2; the match to TRBD1 covers 9 bases. The germline CDR1 and CDR2 sequences are MNHEY and SVGAGI. V lost 5 bases, J lost 8 bases, and 3 bases stayed unmatched. CDR3 length: 12 amino acids. The CDR3 DNA sequence: TGTGCCAGCAGTGGGACAGGGCAAGGCTACACCTTC. This gives the protein CASSGTGQGYTF.

This chain links TRBV11-1 with TRBJ2-3, with D tentatively TRBD2 (6 bases). Germline V gene sequence: CDR1 SGHAT, CDR2 FQDESV (reference sequence). V was clipped by 0 bases and J by 2 bases, with 15 bases between them. The CDR3 length is 17 residues. The CDR3 reads CASSLAGGLPTTDTQYF. CDR3 coding DNA: TGTGCCAGCAGCTTAGCGGGGGGACTTCCGACCACAGATACGCAGTATTTT. The full variable domain, rest sourced from reference TRBV11-1 and TRBJ2-3, is EAEVAQSPRYKITEKSQAVAFWCDPISGHATLYWYRQILGQGPELLVQFQDESVVDDSQLPKDRFSAERLKGVDSTLKIQPAELGDSAMYLCASSLAGGLPTTDTQYFGPGTRLTVL.

The chain joins TRBV14 to TRBJ1-5; TRBD1 is a possible D gene (5 bases). The CDR3 totals 12 residues. Looked up from germline, CDR1 is SGHDN and CDR2 is FVKESK. With 1 base removed from V and 7 bases from J, the gap between germline ends came to 5 bases. In nucleotides, the CDR3 is TGTGCCAGCAGCCAAGGGGGCCAGCCCCAGCATTTT. It codes for CASSQGGQPQHF.

J is TRBJ2-2 and V is TRBV7-9; 12 positions agree with TRBD2. The V gene end was trimmed by 4 bases and the J gene end by 9 bases; junction bases not matched to a gene: 6. CDR1 SEHNR and CDR2 FQNEAQ come from the germline V gene (reference sequence). This CDR3 spans 15 amino acids. The CDR3 reads CASSSQTSGGRELFF. CDR3 in DNA: TGTGCCAGCAGCTCCCAGACTAGCGGGGGCCGGGAGCTGTTTTTT.

This clone came up once. V gene TRBV4-2 combines with J gene TRBJ2-7; 9 bases are a match to TRBD2. The germline V gene encodes CDR1 LGHNA and CDR2 YNFKEQ. The CDR3 extends over 18 amino acids. V was clipped by 0 bases and J by 5 bases; unmatched bases: 14. CDR3 in DNA: TGTGCCAGCAGCCAAGAGATAGACATAGCGGGAGTATTCAACGAGCAGTACTTC. It yields the protein CASSQEIDIAGVFNEQYF.

The rearrangement links TRBV30 to TRBJ1-1; D is unresolved. Trimming pared 3 bases from V and 2 bases from J, leaving 7 bases between. The CDR3 covers 12 residues. Germline CDR1 reads GTSNPN; CDR2 reads SVGIG (reference sequence). CDR3 sequence: CAWSEVNTEAFF. DNA for the CDR3: TGTGCCTGGAGCGAGGTAAACACTGAAGCTTTCTTT.

The sample holds one count of this clone. This CDR3 reads CASSLVSGRVNEQFF. The CDR3 nucleotides read TGTGCCAGCAGCTTAGTTAGCGGGAGAGTAAATGAGCAGTTCTTC. The gene calls are TRBV7-9 and TRBJ2-1, with TRBD2 matching over 9 bases. The V gene end was trimmed by 1 base and the J gene end by 7 bases; junction bases not matched to a gene: 5. Germline V gene sequence: CDR1 SEHNR, CDR2 FQNEAQ (reference sequence). This CDR3 has 15 amino acids.

V gene TRBV9 combines with J gene TRBJ2-1, with a weak D call TRBD2 (5 bases). CDR1 and CDR2 (germline): SGDLS, YYNGEE. CDR3 length: 16 amino acids. V lost 6 bases and J lost 7, with 23 bases in between. In nucleotides, the CDR3 is TGTGCCAGCACCCCGGAGTGGGAGAGCGAAACTAATGAGCAGTTCTTC. Translation gives CASTPEWESETNEQFF. Full variable domain (missing parts from reference TRBV9 and TRBJ2-1): DSGVTQTPKHLITATGQRVTLRCSPRSGDLSVYWYQQSLDQGLQFLIQYYNGEERAKGNILERFSAQQFPDLHSELNLSSLELGDSALYFCASTPEWESETNEQFFGPGTRLTVL.

The J gene is TRBJ1-1, the V gene TRBV9; weak D call: TRBD1 (5 bases). Germline-derived CDR1 and CDR2 are SGDLS and YYNGEE. V lost 0 bases and J lost 3, with 9 bases in between. The length of the CDR3 is 14 residues. This CDR3 reads CASSVAPGDTEAFF. The CDR3 DNA reads as TGTGCCAGCAGCGTAGCACCGGGGGACACTGAAGCTTTCTTT.

The chain has TRBV2 and TRBJ2-1, with D perhaps matching TRBD2 (5 bases). V was shortened by 4 bases and J by 4 bases, with 8 bases between the two germline ends. Germline V lookup: CDR1 SNHLY, CDR2 FYNNEI. The CDR3 extends over 13 amino acids. CDR3 bases: TGTGCCAGCAGTGTTGGAGGTTACAATGAGCAGTTCTTC. It specifies CASSVGGYNEQFF.

The V call is TRBV2, the J call TRBJ1-5; maybe TRBD1 (5 bases). The CDR3 totals 15 residues. V was pared by 3 bases and J by 9 bases, with 18 bases between. The germline V gene has CDR1 SNHLY and CDR2 FYNNEI. The CDR3 sequence: CASSDIAGNYGPQHF. CDR3 DNA sequence: TGTGCCAGCAGTGACATTGCAGGGAACTACGGGCCCCAGCATTTT.

This rearrangement joins TRBV9 to TRBJ2-1; 11 positions match TRBD2. The CDR3 totals 16 residues. The trim removed 3 bases at V and 7 bases at J, leaving 9 bases unmatched. The germline CDR1 and CDR2 sequences are SGDLS and YYNGEE. The chain's CDR3 is CASSGDSGGAANEQFF. In nucleotides, the CDR3 is TGTGCCAGCAGCGGGGATAGCGGGGGGGCCGCAAATGAGCAGTTCTTC.

This rearrangement joins TRBV28 to TRBJ1-1; 8 positions agree with TRBD1. The CDR3 contains 14 residues. The germline V gene has CDR1 MDHEN and CDR2 SYDVKM. V gave up 4 bases and J gave up 0 bases; unmatched junction bases: 1. DNA for the CDR3: TGTGCCAGCAGTTCAGGGGGCGTGAACACTGAAGCTTTCTTT. Translation gives CASSSGGVNTEAFF.

The chain couples TRBV7-9 to TRBJ1-2; D remains ambiguous. CDR3 length equals 12 residues. V dropped 1 base and J dropped 6 bases, with 6 bases sitting between them. The germline CDR1 and CDR2 sequences are SEHNR and FQNEAQ (reference sequence). The CDR3, as DNA: TGTGCCAGCAGCTTAGGGGCCAATGGCTACACCTTC. Residues: CASSLGANGYTF.

CDR3 coding DNA: TGTGCCAGTAGTCAGGGGGTAATAGAGCCCCAGCATTTT. Residues: CASSQGVIEPQHF. This chain uses TRBV19 with TRBJ1-5; 7 bases match TRBD1. The V segment lost 5 bases and the J segment 8 bases; nucleotides outside the gene matches: 6. The length of the CDR3 is 13 residues. Germline CDR1 LNHDA, CDR2 SQIVND (reference sequence). Filled out from reference TRBV19 and TRBJ1-5, the complete variable domain reads DGGITQSPKYLFRKEGQNVTLSCEQNLNHDAMYWYRQDPGQGLRLIYYSQIVNDFQKGDIAEGYSVSREKKESFPLTVTSAQKNPTAFYLCASSQGVIEPQHFGDGTRLSIL.

The chain combines TRBV9 with TRBJ2-2; TRBD2 might be the D (6 bases). The germline V gene has CDR1 SGDLS and CDR2 YYNGEE. V lost 3 bases to trimming and J lost 2 bases, with 14 bases between them. The CDR3 length is 16 residues. The DNA of the CDR3 is TGTGCCAGCAGCGATGATTCGACTAGTAACACCGGGGAGCTGTTTTTT. It encodes CASSDDSTSNTGELFF.

This clone was counted once. This chain connects TRBV2 to TRBJ1-6; 7 bases match TRBD1. The CDR3 loop spans 16 amino acids. CDR1 and CDR2 (germline): SNHLY, FYNNEI. The trim removed 4 bases at V and 8 bases at J, leaving 11 bases unmatched. The CDR3 reads CASSGGRDREDSPLHF. DNA for the CDR3: TGTGCCAGCAGTGGGGGCCGAGACAGGGAAGATTCACCCCTCCACTTT.

J is TRBJ1-1 and V is TRBV11-3; D possibly corresponds to TRBD1 (5 bases). There are 12 residues in the CDR3. In germline, CDR1 is SGHNT, CDR2 YENEEA. V lost 7 bases and J 5 bases, leaving 11 bases between the germline ends. CDR3 loop: CASNGGGTEAFF. In DNA, the CDR3 is TGTGCCAGCAACGGGGGAGGTACTGAAGCTTTCTTT. The complete variable domain, with remaining parts taken from reference TRBV11-3 and TRBJ1-1, reads EAGVVQSPRYKIIEKKQPVAFWCNPISGHNTLYWYLQNLGQGPELLIRYENEEAVDDSQLPKDRFSAERLKGVDSTLKIQPAELGDSAVYLCASNGGGTEAFFGQGTRLTVV.